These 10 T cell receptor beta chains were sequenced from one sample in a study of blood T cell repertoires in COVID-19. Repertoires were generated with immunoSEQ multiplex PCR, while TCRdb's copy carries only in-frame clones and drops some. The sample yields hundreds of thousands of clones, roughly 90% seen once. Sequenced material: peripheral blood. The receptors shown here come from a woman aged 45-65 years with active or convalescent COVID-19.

The CDR3: CASSLDREDGYTF. The CDR3 bases are TGTGCCAGCAGCTTGGACAGGGAGGATGGCTACACCTTC. The chain uses TRBV7-2 and TRBJ1-2, with 8 bases lining up with TRBD1. The length of the CDR3 is 13 residues. Trimming cost V 3 bases and J 6 bases; bases outside gene matches: 3. Per germline, CDR1 SGHTA and CDR2 FQGNSA. Supplemented by reference TRBV7-2 and TRBJ1-2, the full variable domain reads GAGVSQSPSNKVTEKGKDVELRCDPISGHTALYWYRQSLGQGLEFLIYFQGNSAPDKSGLPSDRFSAERTGGSVSTLTIQRTQQEDSAVYLCASSLDREDGYTFGSGTRLTVV.

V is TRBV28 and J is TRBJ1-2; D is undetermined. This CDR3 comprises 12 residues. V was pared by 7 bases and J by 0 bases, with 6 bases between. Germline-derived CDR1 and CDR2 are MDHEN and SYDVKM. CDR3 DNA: TGTGCCAGCAAGCTGACTAACTATGGCTACACCTTC. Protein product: CASKLTNYGYTF.

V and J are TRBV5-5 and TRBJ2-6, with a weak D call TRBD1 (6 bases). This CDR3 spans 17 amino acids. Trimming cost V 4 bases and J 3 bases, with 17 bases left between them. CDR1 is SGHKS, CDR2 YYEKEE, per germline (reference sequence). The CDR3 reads CASSLSPTGSGANVLTF. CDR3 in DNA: TGTGCCAGCAGCCTAAGTCCCACAGGGAGTGGGGCCAACGTCCTGACTTTC.

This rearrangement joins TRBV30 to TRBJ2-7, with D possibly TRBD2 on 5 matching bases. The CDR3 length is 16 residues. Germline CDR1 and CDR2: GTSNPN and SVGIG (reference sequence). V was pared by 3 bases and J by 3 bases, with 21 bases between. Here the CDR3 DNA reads TGTGCCTGGAGCGGGCCTTTTAGGACTCTCCTCTACGAGCAGTACTTC. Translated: CAWSGPFRTLLYEQYF.

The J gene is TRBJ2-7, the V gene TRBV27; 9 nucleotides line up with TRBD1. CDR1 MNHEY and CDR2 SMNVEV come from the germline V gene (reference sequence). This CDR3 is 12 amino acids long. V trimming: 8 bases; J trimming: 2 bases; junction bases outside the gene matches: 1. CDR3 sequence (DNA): TGTGCCAGCTGGGACAGGGCCTACGAGCAGTACTTC. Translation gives CASWDRAYEQYF.

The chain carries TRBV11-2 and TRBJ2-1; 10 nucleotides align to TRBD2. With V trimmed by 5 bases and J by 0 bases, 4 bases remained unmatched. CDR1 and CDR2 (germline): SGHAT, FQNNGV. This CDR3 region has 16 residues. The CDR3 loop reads CASSRTSGLSYNEQFF. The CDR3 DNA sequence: TGTGCCAGCAGCCGGACTAGCGGACTCTCCTACAATGAGCAGTTCTTC.

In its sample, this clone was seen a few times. The CDR3 loop reads CASSEAGGGNSPLHF. CDR3 nucleotides: TGTGCCAGCAGTGAAGCAGGGGGGGGCAATTCACCCCTCCACTTT. This rearrangement joins TRBV6-1 to TRBJ1-6; TRBD1 is a possible D gene (6 bases). The germline V and J ends were trimmed by 0 bases and 7 bases, with 10 bases remaining between them. Germline CDR1 reads MNHNS; CDR2 reads SASEGT. This CDR3 region has 15 residues.

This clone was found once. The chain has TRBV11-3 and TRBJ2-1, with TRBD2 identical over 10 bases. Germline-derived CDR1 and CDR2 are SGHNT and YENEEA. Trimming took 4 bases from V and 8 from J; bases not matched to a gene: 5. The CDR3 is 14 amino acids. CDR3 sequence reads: CASSSLAGGDEQFF. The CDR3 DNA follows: TGTGCCAGCAGCTCGTTAGCGGGGGGCGATGAGCAGTTCTTC.

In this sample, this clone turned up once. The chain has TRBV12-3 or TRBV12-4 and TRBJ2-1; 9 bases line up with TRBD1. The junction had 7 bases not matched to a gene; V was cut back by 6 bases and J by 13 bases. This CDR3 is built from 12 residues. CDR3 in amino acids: CASRYGQGNQFF. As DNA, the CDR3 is TGTGCCAGCAGATATGGACAGGGGAATCAGTTCTTC.

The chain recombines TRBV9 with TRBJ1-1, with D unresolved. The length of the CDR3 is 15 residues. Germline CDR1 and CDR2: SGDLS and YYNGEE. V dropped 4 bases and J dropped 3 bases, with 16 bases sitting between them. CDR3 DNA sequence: TGTGCCAGCAGCACCAGACCCGGCGGGGACACTGAAGCTTTCTTT. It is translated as CASSTRPGGDTEAFF. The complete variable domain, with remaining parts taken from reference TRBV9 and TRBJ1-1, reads DSGVTQTPKHLITATGQRVTLRCSPRSGDLSVYWYQQSLDQGLQFLIQYYNGEERAKGNILERFSAQQFPDLHSELNLSSLELGDSALYFCASSTRPGGDTEAFFGQGTRLTVV.